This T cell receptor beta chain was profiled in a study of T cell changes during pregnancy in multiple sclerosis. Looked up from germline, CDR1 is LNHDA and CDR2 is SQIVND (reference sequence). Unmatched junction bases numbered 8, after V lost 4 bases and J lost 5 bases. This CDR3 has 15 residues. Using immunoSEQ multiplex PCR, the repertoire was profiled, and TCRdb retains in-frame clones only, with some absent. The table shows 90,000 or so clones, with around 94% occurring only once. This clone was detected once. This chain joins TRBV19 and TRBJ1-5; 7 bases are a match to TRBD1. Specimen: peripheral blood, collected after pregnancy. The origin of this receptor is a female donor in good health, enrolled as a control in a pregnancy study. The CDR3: CASSTAGGRDQPQHF. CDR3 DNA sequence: TGTGCCAGTAGTACTGCAGGGGGTAGAGATCAGCCCCAGCATTTT.